This T cell receptor (beta chain) was documented in a study of CD8 T cells in Susac syndrome. Study-wide background: Within the sequenced group of Susac syndrome patients, six showed active disease and roughly eight were in remission. When their blood was taken, the Susac syndrome patients had either not yet had any therapy, were taking corticosteroids, or were taking intravenous immunoglobulin alone.

Blood CD8+ and CD4+ T cells underwent high-throughput TCR beta sequencing. The RNA input was about 0.45 to 1 ug, and it was reverse transcribed with random hexamers. The amplification used immunoSEQ multiplex PCR on TCR beta CDR3; it spanned 54 Vbeta and 13 Jbeta. Via MiXCR, TCRdb re-called the immunoSEQ multiplex PCR reads, giving one row per CDR3 protein. The sample holds roughly 250,000 distinct CDR3 sequences; about 96% are singletons and the top ten take 0.1%. Trimming removed 1 base from V and 2 bases from J, with 12 bases in between. The CDR3 totals 16 residues. Germline V gene sequence: CDR1 LNHNV, CDR2 YYDKDF (reference sequence).

The source of this sequence is a human donor with Susac syndrome. The sequencing sample was made of CD4+ T cells from PBMCs. V usage is TRBV15 and J usage is TRBJ1-5; no definite D call. For the CDR3, the DNA is TGTGCCACCAGCAGAGTACCGGGTCGGGGCAATCAGCCCCAGCATTTT. Its protein product is CATSRVPGRGNQPQHF.